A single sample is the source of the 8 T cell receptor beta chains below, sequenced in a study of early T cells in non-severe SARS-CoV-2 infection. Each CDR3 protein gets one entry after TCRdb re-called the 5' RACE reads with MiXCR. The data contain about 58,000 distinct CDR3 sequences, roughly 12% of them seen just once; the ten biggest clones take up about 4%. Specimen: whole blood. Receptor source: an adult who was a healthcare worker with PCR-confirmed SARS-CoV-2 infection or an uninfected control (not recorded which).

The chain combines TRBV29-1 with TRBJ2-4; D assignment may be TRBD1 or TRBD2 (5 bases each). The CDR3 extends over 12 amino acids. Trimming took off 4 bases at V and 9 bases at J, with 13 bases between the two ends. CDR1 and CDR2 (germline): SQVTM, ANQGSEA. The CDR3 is CSVVGQGAIQYF. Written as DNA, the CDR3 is TGCAGCGTTGTCGGGCAGGGAGCCATTCAGTACTTC.

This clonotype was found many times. The CDR3 protein is CASSPGLAGGTDTQYF. As DNA, the CDR3 is TGCGCCAGCAGCCCCGGACTAGCGGGAGGAACAGATACGCAGTATTTT. The chain is built from TRBV5-1 and TRBJ2-3; 14 positions agree with TRBD2. The CDR3 has 16 amino acids. Germline V gene data show CDR1 as SGHRS and CDR2 as YFSETQ. The V gene end was trimmed by 4 bases and the J gene end by 3 bases; junction bases not matched to a gene: 4.

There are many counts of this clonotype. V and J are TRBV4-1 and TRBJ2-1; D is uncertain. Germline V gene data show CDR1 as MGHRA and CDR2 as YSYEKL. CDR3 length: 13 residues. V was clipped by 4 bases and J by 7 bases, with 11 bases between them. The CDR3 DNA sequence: TGCGCCAGCAGCCCAAGGAGCCGGAATGAGCAGTTCTTC. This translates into CASSPRSRNEQFF.

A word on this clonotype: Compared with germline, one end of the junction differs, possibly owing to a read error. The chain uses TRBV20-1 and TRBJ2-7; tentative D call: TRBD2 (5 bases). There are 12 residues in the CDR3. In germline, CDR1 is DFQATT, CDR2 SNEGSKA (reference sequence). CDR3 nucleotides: TGCAGTGCAAGAGAGGGAGACTACGAGCAGTACTTC. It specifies CSAREGDYEQYF.

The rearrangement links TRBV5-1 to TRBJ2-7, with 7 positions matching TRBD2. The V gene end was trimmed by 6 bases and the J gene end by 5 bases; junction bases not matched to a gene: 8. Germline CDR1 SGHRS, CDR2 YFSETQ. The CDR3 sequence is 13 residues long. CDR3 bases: TGCGCCAGCAACATGGGAGGGGCCGACGAGCAGTACTTC. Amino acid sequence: CASNMGGADEQYF.

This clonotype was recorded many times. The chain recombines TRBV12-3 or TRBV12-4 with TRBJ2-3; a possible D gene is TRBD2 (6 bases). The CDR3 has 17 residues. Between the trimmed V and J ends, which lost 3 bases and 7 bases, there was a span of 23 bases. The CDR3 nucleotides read TGTGCCAGCAGTTTCTTCTCCCGGGACTCCCCAGACCATACGCAGTATTTT. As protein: CASSFFSRDSPDHTQYF.

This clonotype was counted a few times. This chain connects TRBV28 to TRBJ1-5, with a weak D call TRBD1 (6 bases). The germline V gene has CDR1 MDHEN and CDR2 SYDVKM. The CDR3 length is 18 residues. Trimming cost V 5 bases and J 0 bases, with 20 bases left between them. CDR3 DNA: TGTGCCAGCAGTCCGCGGACTATTAGGGGGTATAGCAATCAGCCCCAGCATTTT. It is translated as CASSPRTIRGYSNQPQHF.

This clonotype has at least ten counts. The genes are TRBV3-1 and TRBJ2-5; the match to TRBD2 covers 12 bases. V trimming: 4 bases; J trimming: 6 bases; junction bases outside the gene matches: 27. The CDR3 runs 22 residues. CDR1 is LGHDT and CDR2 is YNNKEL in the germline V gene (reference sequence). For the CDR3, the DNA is TGTGCCAGCAGCCCCCTCAGGGGACAGGCACGGGGAACTAGCGGGAGGCTAAAGACCCAGTACTTC. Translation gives CASSPLRGQARGTSGRLKTQYF.